The 20 T cell receptor beta chains listed next were all sequenced from one sample in a study of T-cell reconstitution after alpha-beta-depleted transplantation in children (dated by TCRdb to about 2016). Libraries came from PCR. Sequencing took place on an Illumina HiSeq 2500. TCR library preparation used molecular barcoding, with unique molecular identifiers applied to normalize quantification of the TCRbeta repertoire. TCRdb reanalyzed the raw reads on its own, using fastp at Q25 for trimming and MiXCR for clone calling, and kept in-frame beta chains. When rows share a CDR3 protein, they turn into one entry using the most common DNA and genes. Here the sample has a few hundred thousand distinct CDR3 sequences; 27% occur a single time. The top ten constitute about a third of the sample. The sample's treatment or condition label, in plain terms: allogeneic hematopoietic cell transplantation with graft depleted of TCRalphabeta T cells and CD19 B cells.

The material was PBMCs, obtained before TCRalphabeta/CD19-depleted stem cell transplant. The receptors stem from a boy in the first two years of life with Wiskott-Aldrich syndrome, due to receive a stem cell transplant.

This clonotype was counted only a few times. The chain links TRBV12-3 or TRBV12-4 to TRBJ2-1; the match to TRBD2 covers 9 bases. J lost 4 bases, V lost 1 base, and 14 bases had no gene match. The CDR3 is 19 residues long. The CDR3 nucleotides are TGTGCCAGCAGTTTAGACGGCCCGTGGCGGGAGGGAGGTTACAATGAGCAGTTCTTC. It encodes CASSLDGPWREGGYNEQFF.

This clonotype was counted between two and nine times. The chain combines TRBV12-3 or TRBV12-4 with TRBJ1-6; unclear D gene. The CDR3 is made up of 15 amino acids. Between the trimmed V and J ends, which lost 5 bases and 9 bases, there was a span of 17 bases. CDR3 in amino acids: CASSQTGLGSSPLHF. As DNA, the CDR3 is TGTGCCAGCAGTCAGACCGGGCTTGGGAGTTCACCCCTCCACTTT.

This clonotype occurred a few times. J is TRBJ2-1 and V is TRBV5-1; 8 nucleotides match TRBD2. The CDR3 has 16 residues. J was trimmed by 4 bases and V by 0 bases; bases with no gene match: 6. From germline, CDR1 is SGHRS and CDR2 YFSETQ. CDR3 sequence (DNA): TGCGCCAGCAGCTTGGTGGCGGGAGGACAGTACAATGAGCAGTTCTTC. Its protein product is CASSLVAGGQYNEQFF.

This clonotype was counted a few times. The chain combines TRBV5-1 with TRBJ1-2; D uncertain. The length of the CDR3 is 14 residues. V was cut by 1 base and J by 8 bases, with 15 bases left in between. The germline gives CDR1 SGHRS, CDR2 YFSETQ. CDR3 in amino acids: CASSLYSTPVGYTF. The CDR3 DNA is TGCGCCAGCAGCTTGTATTCCACCCCCGTAGGCTACACCTTC.

This clonotype was counted a few times. The rearrangement links TRBV30 to TRBJ1-3; D is uncertain. The germline CDR1 and CDR2 sequences are GTSNPN and SVGIG (reference sequence). With 2 bases removed from V and 4 bases from J, the gap between germline ends came to 9 bases. The CDR3 totals 13 residues. This CDR3 is CAWSRNGGNTIYF. CDR3 DNA: TGTGCCTGGAGTAGGAATGGCGGAAACACCATATATTTT.

V usage is TRBV20-1 and J usage is TRBJ1-4, with 7 bases aligning to TRBD1. Trimming removed 6 bases from V and 8 bases from J; junction bases left unmatched: 6. Looked up from germline, CDR1 is DFQATT and CDR2 is SNEGSKA (reference sequence). This CDR3 comprises 12 residues. The DNA of the CDR3 is TGCAGTGCGACAGGGACTTCGGAAAAACTGTTTTTT. It translates to CSATGTSEKLFF.

V is TRBV20-1 and J is TRBJ2-3; D is possibly TRBD1 (6 bases). This CDR3 comprises 14 residues. From germline, CDR1 is DFQATT and CDR2 SNEGSKA (reference sequence). Trimming cost V 4 bases and J 6 bases, with 17 bases left between them. This chain's CDR3 is CSATRTGMGDTQYF. CDR3 coding DNA: TGCAGTGCTACCCGTACAGGGATGGGGGATACGCAGTATTTT.

CDR3 DNA sequence: TGTGCCAGCAGCTCAGGACAGGGACCAGTACGTAGCTCCTACAATGAGCAGTTCTTC. The encoded protein is CASSSGQGPVRSSYNEQFF. The rearrangement joins TRBV11-2 to TRBJ2-1; 8 nucleotides align to TRBD1. CDR3 length: 19 amino acids. The germline V gene has CDR1 SGHAT and CDR2 FQNNGV. Unmatched junction bases numbered 14, after V lost 4 bases and J lost 0 bases.

The chain carries TRBV12-3 or TRBV12-4 and TRBJ2-1; 11 bases are a match to TRBD2. Germline trimming cut 3 bases from V and 2 bases from J; bases unmatched to any gene: 6. CDR3 length: 17 residues. The CDR3 spells CASSFLASGRTYNEQFF. For the CDR3, the DNA is TGTGCCAGCAGTTTCCTGGCTAGCGGGAGGACCTACAATGAGCAGTTCTTC.

This clonotype was seen only a few times. The V and J genes are TRBV20-1 and TRBJ2-2, with D possibly being TRBD1 or TRBD2 (5 bases each). The CDR3 is 15 amino acids. Germline lookup yields CDR1 DFQATT and CDR2 SNEGSKA (reference sequence). V shed 0 bases and J shed 5 bases, with 13 bases lying between them. The CDR3 DNA reads TGCAGTGCTAGAGATCTCGGGACGCCAACCGGGGAGCTGTTTTTT. Translated, it gives CSARDLGTPTGELFF.

The chain is built from TRBV2 and TRBJ2-5; 11 bases map to TRBD1. Germline loops: CDR1 SNHLY, CDR2 FYNNEI. Losses at the gene ends were 5 bases for V and 3 bases for J; bases not matched to a gene: 2. CDR3 length: 14 residues. The CDR3: CASSRDRGEETQYF. The CDR3 DNA reads as TGTGCCAGCAGTCGGGACAGGGGGGAAGAGACCCAGTACTTC.

The gene calls are TRBV7-8 and TRBJ2-7; tentative D call: TRBD2 (6 bases). CDR3 size: 13 residues. V dropped 5 bases and J dropped 6 bases, with 14 bases sitting between them. Looked up from germline, CDR1 is SGHVS and CDR2 is FQNEAQ. CDR3 residues: CASSIRVGGEQYF. For the CDR3, the DNA is TGTGCCAGCAGCATACGAGTGGGGGGCGAGCAGTACTTC.

The chain uses TRBV5-5 and TRBJ2-3; no clear D gene. The CDR3 has 14 residues. Per the germline V gene, CDR1 is SGHKS and CDR2 is YYEKEE (reference sequence). Trimming removed 1 base at V and 2 bases at J, with 8 bases between. CDR3 coding DNA: TGTGCCAGCAGCTTGCAGATTTTCACAGATACGCAGTATTTT. Encoded protein: CASSLQIFTDTQYF.

This clonotype was counted a few times. V gene TRBV10-3 combines with J gene TRBJ1-2; D perhaps matches TRBD1 (5 bases). The CDR3 has 15 residues. Per germline, CDR1 ENHRY and CDR2 SYGVKD. V shed 2 bases and J shed 8 bases, with 18 bases lying between them. This CDR3 reads CAISEIDSTSQGYTF. The CDR3 DNA sequence: TGTGCCATCAGTGAGATAGACAGTACTTCACAGGGCTACACCTTC.

The gene calls are TRBV7-2 and TRBJ2-7, with D hard to call. Germline CDR1 and CDR2: SGHTA and FQGNSA. This CDR3 comprises 14 residues. Trimming cost V 1 base and J 1 base, with 8 bases left between them. In DNA form, the CDR3 reads TGTGCCAGCAGCTTAGAACAGTTTTCCTACGAGCAGTACTTC. Amino acid sequence: CASSLEQFSYEQYF.

This clonotype was found many times. The genes are TRBV20-1 and TRBJ1-1; TRBD1 matches at 8 bases. The CDR3 runs 12 residues. V shed 6 bases and J 5 bases; nucleotides not matched to a gene: 5. CDR1 and CDR2 from the germline V gene are DFQATT and SNEGSKA (reference sequence). CDR3 bases: TGCAGTGCCCATCAGGGGGCAACTGAAGCTTTCTTT. Encoded protein: CSAHQGATEAFF.

The genes are TRBV5-1 and TRBJ2-7; D is perhaps TRBD2 (6 bases). Between the trimmed V and J ends, which lost 4 bases and 1 base, there was a span of 30 bases. CDR3 length: 20 amino acids. The germline gives CDR1 SGHRS, CDR2 YFSETQ. CDR3 residues: CASSPHGQRVLGMSSYEQYF. In nucleotides, the CDR3 is TGCGCCAGCAGCCCCCATGGGCAGCGGGTACTAGGGATGTCGTCCTACGAGCAGTACTTC. Complete variable domain (other parts from reference TRBV5-1 and TRBJ2-7): KAGVTQTPRYLIKTRGQQVTLSCSPISGHRSVSWYQQTPGQGLQFLFEYFSETQRNKGNFPGRFSGRQFSNSRSEMNVSTLELGDSALYLCASSPHGQRVLGMSSYEQYFGPGTRLTVT.

The chain has TRBV20-1 and TRBJ2-1; 9 positions agree with TRBD1. The V segment lost 5 bases and the J segment 4 bases; nucleotides outside the gene matches: 3. Germline V gene data show CDR1 as DFQATT and CDR2 as SNEGSKA (reference sequence). CDR3 length: 13 amino acids. For the CDR3, the DNA is TGCAGTGCTGACAGGGGGGCTTACAATGAGCAGTTCTTC. Residues: CSADRGAYNEQFF.

This clonotype was seen a handful of times. The V gene is TRBV5-1, the J gene TRBJ2-3, with TRBD2 identical over 10 bases. The ends lost 0 bases at V and 1 base at J; junction bases unmatched: 8. In germline, CDR1 is SGHRS, CDR2 YFSETQ. The CDR3 has 18 amino acids. In DNA, the CDR3 is TGCGCCAGCAGCTTGGTCGGGACTAGCGTCACGGGCACAGATACGCAGTATTTT. Residues: CASSLVGTSVTGTDTQYF.

This clonotype was picked up a small number of times. The J gene is TRBJ1-6, the V gene TRBV20-1; D possibly corresponds to TRBD1 (6 bases). The V and J ends lost 3 bases and 8 bases respectively, with 17 bases between them. CDR3 length equals 15 residues. In germline, CDR1 is DFQATT, CDR2 SNEGSKA (reference sequence). CDR3 DNA sequence: TGCAGTGCTAGGGGGGCAGGGACATCACATTCACCCCTCCACTTT. Encoded protein: CSARGAGTSHSPLHF.